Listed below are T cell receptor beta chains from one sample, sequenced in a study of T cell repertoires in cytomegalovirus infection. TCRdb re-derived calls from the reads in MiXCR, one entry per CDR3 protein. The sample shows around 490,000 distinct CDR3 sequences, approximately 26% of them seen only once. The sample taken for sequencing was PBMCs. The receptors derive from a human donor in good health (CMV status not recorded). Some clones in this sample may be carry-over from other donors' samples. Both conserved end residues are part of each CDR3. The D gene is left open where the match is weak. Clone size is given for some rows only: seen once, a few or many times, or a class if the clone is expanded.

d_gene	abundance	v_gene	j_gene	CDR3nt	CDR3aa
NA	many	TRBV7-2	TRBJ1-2	TGTGCCAGCAGCTTATACAGCGATAACTATGGCTACACCTTC	CASSLYSDNYGYTF
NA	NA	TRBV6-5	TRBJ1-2	TGTGCCAGCAGTTACCAAGGACCAGAAAGAAATGGCTACACCTTC	CASSYQGPERNGYTF
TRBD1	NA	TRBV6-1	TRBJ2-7	TGTGCCAGCAGTGAAGCCGGGGGACAGGGCAACTACGAGCAGTACTTC	CASSEAGGQGNYEQYF
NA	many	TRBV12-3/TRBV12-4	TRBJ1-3	TGTGCCAGCAGTAGAATGGACTCCCTGGGAGACACCATATATTTT	CASSRMDSLGDTIYF
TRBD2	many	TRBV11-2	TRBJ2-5	TGTGCCAGCAGCTCTAGCGGGAGGGGGGAGACCCAGTACTTC	CASSSSGRGETQYF
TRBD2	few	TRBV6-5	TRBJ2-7	TGTGCCAGCAGCCGGGGGACTAGCGGTTCTAGTTCCTACGAGCAGTACTTC	CASSRGTSGSSSYEQYF
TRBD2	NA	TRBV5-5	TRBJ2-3	TGTGCCAGCAGTCAACCCGGGTCGACTAGCAGAGATACGCAGTATTTT	CASSQPGSTSRDTQYF
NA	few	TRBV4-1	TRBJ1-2	TGCGCCAGCAGCCAAGAACCGGGACAACTCTCCCCCTATGGCTACACCTTC	CASSQEPGQLSPYGYTF
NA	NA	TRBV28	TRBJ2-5	TGTGCCAGCAGTTTCGGACTAAACCAAGAGACCCAGTACTTC	CASSFGLNQETQYF
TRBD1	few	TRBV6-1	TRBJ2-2	TGTGCCAGCAGGCGACAGGGTGGGGGCACCGGGGAGCTGTTTTTT	CASRRQGGGTGELFF
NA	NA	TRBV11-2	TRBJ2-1	TGTGCCAGCAGCTTACTCCCTGTGCCTACTGGCAATGAGCAGTTCTTC	CASSLLPVPTGNEQFF
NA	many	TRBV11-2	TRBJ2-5	TGTGCCAGCAGCTTCGGGGGTATTGAGACCCAGTACTTC	CASSFGGIETQYF
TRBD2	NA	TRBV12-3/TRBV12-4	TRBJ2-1	TGTGCCAGCACTCTATTACTAGCGGGAGGCCTAAGCTCCTACAATGAGCAGTTCTTC	CASTLLLAGGLSSYNEQFF
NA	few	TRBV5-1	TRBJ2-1	TGCGCCAGCAGCCGAGACGGACAGACCTACAATGAGCAGTTCTTC	CASSRDGQTYNEQFF
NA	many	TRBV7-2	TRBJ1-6	TGTGCCAGCAGCTTAGACCCTCTGGCCGGGGTATTGAATTCACCCCTCCACTTT	CASSLDPLAGVLNSPLHF
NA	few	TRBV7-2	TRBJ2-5	TGTGCCAGCAGCCCCGCGCGAGAGACCCAGTACTTC	CASSPARETQYF
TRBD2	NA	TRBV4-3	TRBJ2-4	TGCGCCAGCAGCCGTGGAGCGGGAGTTGAAGCCAAAAACATTCAGTACTTC	CASSRGAGVEAKNIQYF
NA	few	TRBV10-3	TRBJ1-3	TGTGCCATCAGTGAGTCGACCGGCGCTGGAAACACCATATATTTT	CAISESTGAGNTIYF
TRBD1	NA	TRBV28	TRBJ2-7	TGTGCCAGCATTCACCGGGACAGGGAACACGAGCAGTACTTC	CASIHRDREHEQYF
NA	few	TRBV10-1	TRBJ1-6	TGCGCCAGCAGCGGACAAAGGGATTCACCCCTCCACTTT	CASSGQRDSPLHF
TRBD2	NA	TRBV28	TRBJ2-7	TGTGCCAGCAGTCTCGGGACTAGCGTATCCTACGAGCAGTACTTC	CASSLGTSVSYEQYF
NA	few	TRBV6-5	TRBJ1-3	TGTGCCAGCAGTCTAGAGGGGGGGCGAGGAAACACCATATATTTT	CASSLEGGRGNTIYF
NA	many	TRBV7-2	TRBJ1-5	TGTGCCAGCAGCCCCGGGGATTATAGCAATCAGCCCCAGCATTTT	CASSPGDYSNQPQHF
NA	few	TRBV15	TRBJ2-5	TGTGCCACCAGCCGGGGGCTGGAAGAGACCCAGTACTTC	CATSRGLEETQYF
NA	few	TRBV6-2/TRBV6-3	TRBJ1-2	TGTGCCAGCAGTCGGGTCGACACTGATCGCTACACCTTC	CASSRVDTDRYTF
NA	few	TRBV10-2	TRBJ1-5	TGCGCCAGCAGTGAGTCCGGGGATAGGCGTCAGCCCCAGCATTTT	CASSESGDRRQPQHF
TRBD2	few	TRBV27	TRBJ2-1	TGTGCCAGCAGTTTGGGACTAGCGGGAGGGCCGGATGAGCAGTTCTTC	CASSLGLAGGPDEQFF
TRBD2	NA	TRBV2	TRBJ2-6	TGTGCCAGCAGTGAACGGGGGGCTGGGGCCAACGTCCTGACTTTC	CASSERGAGANVLTF
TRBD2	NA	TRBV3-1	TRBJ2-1	TGTGCCAGCAGCCAAGATCGGGGCGGGAGGGGGGGGGGTGAGCAGTTCTTC	CASSQDRGGRGGGEQFF
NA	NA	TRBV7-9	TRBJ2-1	TGTGCCAGCAGCCATCCCCCCGGGACCAATGAGCAGTTCTTC	CASSHPPGTNEQFF
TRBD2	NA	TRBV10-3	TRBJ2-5	TGTGCCACCTCTAGCGGGGCACAAGAGACCCAGTACTTC	CATSSGAQETQYF
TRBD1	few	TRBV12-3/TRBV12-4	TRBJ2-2	TGTGCCAGCAGTCCTCCGACAGGGGTTGGCACCGGGGAGCTGTTTTTT	CASSPPTGVGTGELFF
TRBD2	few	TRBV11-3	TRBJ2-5	TGTGCCAGCAGCCGACCGGGAGGGAAAGAGACCCAGTACTTC	CASSRPGGKETQYF
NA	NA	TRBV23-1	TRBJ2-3	TGCGCCAGCAGTCGCCCTAGCGATAGGGAGCTGCCAGATACGCAGTATTTT	CASSRPSDRELPDTQYF
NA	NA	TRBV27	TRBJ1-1	TGTGCCAGCAGTTTACAGGGATGGGCTGAAGCTTTCTTT	CASSLQGWAEAFF
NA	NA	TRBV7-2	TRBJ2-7	TGTGCCAGCAGCTTAGCCCCGGTTTCCTACGAGCAGTACTTC	CASSLAPVSYEQYF
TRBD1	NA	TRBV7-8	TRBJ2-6	TGTGCCAGCAGCTTGACAGGGGGCGCGGCGGCTGGGGCCAACGTCCTGACTTTC	CASSLTGGAAAGANVLTF
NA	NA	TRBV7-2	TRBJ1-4	TGTGCCAGCAGCTTGGTTATGGGTCGAGCAAAACTGTTTTTT	CASSLVMGRAKLFF
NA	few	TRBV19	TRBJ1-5	TGTGCCAGTAGTATAGTCTTAGGTCAGCCCCAGCATTTT	CASSIVLGQPQHF
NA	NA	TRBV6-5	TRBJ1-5	TGTGCCAGCAGTTATTCAGGGGTTGATCAGCCCCAGCATTTT	CASSYSGVDQPQHF
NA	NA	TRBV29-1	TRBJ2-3	TGCAGCGTTGAAGGCGGGGACCTTACGCAGTATTTT	CSVEGGDLTQYF
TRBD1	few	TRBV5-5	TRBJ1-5	TGTGCCAGCAGCGGGACAGGAGCCAATCAGCCCCAGCATTTT	CASSGTGANQPQHF
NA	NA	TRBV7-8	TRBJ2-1	TGTGCCAGCAGCTTAGGCGGTCAGGGGAGCTCCTACAATGAGCAGTTCTTC	CASSLGGQGSSYNEQFF
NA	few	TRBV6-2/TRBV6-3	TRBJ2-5	TGTGCCAGCAGTTACCTGGGGGTAGAGACCCAGTACTTC	CASSYLGVETQYF
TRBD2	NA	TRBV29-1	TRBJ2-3	TGCAGCGTTGCCTACGCTAGCGGGGACACAGATACGCAGTATTTT	CSVAYASGDTDTQYF
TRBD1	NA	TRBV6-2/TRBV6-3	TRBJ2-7	TGTGCCAGCAGTTACGGTAGGACAGGGGGGAAGGCCGAGCAGTACTTC	CASSYGRTGGKAEQYF
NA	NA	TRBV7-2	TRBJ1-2	TGTGCCAGCAGCTTAGGGGTAGGCGTCCTCTATGGCTACACCTTC	CASSLGVGVLYGYTF
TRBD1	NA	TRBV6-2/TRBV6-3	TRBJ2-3	TGTGCCAGCAGCCGGGTCCAGGTCCAGGGGGCGGATACGCAGTATTTT	CASSRVQVQGADTQYF
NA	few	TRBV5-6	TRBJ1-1	TGTGCCAGCAGCTTGGCCCATGAAGCTTTCTTT	CASSLAHEAFF
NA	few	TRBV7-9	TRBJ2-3	TGTGCCAGCAGCTTAGGCCGACAGGCCCTCCTCACAGATACGCAGTATTTT	CASSLGRQALLTDTQYF
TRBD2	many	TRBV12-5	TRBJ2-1	TGTGCTAGTGCCTCCGGGGGGGGTAACAATGAGCAGTTCTTC	CASASGGGNNEQFF
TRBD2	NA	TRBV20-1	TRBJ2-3	TGCAGTGCTAGAGATAGGACTAGCGGGAGGGAAATCACAGATACGCAGTATTTT	CSARDRTSGREITDTQYF
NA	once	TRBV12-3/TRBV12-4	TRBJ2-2	TGTGCCAGCAGCCGAGGGAGCACCGGGGAGCTGTTTTTT	CASSRGSTGELFF
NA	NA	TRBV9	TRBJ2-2	TGTGCCAGCAGCGTAGAGGCTGTCTCCTACACCGGGGTGCTGTTTTTT	CASSVEAVSYTGVLFF
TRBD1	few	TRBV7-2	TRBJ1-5	TGTGCCAGCAGCTTAGGGACAGGGATGGACCAGCCCCAGCATTTT	CASSLGTGMDQPQHF
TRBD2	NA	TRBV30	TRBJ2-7	TGTGCCTGGAGTGACACTCGGACTAGCAATTCGTACTTC	CAWSDTRTSNSYF
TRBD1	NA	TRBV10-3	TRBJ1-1	TGTGCCATCAGTCCCGGGACAGGGGGCTTCCTGAACACTGAAGCTTTCTTT	CAISPGTGGFLNTEAFF
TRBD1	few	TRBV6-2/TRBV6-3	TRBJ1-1	TGTGCCAGCAGCTACACCCTTGGGGACAGGTCGTGGCCGGGGGGCACTGAAGCTTTCTTT	CASSYTLGDRSWPGGTEAFF